This T cell receptor beta chain was documented in a study of shared clonotypes between healthy human individuals. Study-wide results and caveats: Naive subsets typically showed greater estimated richness than memory subsets.

The CDR3 covers 14 residues. The ends were cut back, 6 bases at V and 4 bases at J, with 15 bases in the middle. The germline gives CDR1 MDHEN, CDR2 SYDVKM. Healthy HIV-negative adults with no recent acute infections or vaccinations were recruited as donors. Adults of Caucasian background living in Nashville, Tennessee made up all donors. Samples underwent the assay at deep level. The repertoire was sequenced with immunoSEQ multiplex PCR; TCRdb's copy has only in-frame clones and lacks some. The sample records over 850,000 clones, 78% being singletons. On this clone itself: Its antigen is not known.

This chain uses TRBV28 with TRBJ1-2; D call uncertain. Sequenced: memory CD4+ T cells from PBMCs. As for subset: CD45RA-negative fraction. This receptor was taken from a man aged 18 to 30 in good health. Some clones in this sample may be carry-over from other donors' samples. DNA of the CDR3: TGTGCCAGCAGAACCCTTCTTCTCGGCTATGGCTACACCTTC. Its protein is CASRTLLLGYGYTF.